This TCR beta chain was documented in a study of CD4 T cell repertoires in COVID-19. As for the study in general: After 9 to 11 days of IL-2 expansion, CFSE-low cells were relabeled and restimulated with other coronavirus spikes. Study results and limitations: Some SARS-CoV-2 clonotypes, between 7 and 25%, recurred in SARS-CoV and/or HKU1 cultures. Two or all three memory subsets shared several highly expanded SARS-CoV-2-reactive clonotypes.

Sequencing was done directly on freshly isolated, uncultured memory T cells. As to this clone: What it binds is unknown.

The length of the CDR3 is 13 residues. V dropped 6 bases and J dropped 3 bases, with 11 bases sitting between them. From germline, CDR1 is SGHKS and CDR2 YYEKEE (reference sequence). Clones were read by immunoSEQ multiplex PCR, and TCRdb kept only the in-frame ones, dropping some. The sample gives about 25,000 clones, approximately 93% of which show up once; more than 0.55% is in the top ten. The rearrangement uses TRBV5-5 and TRBJ2-3; a possible D gene is TRBD2 (6 bases). This clonotype originated in a human donor who had COVID-19. Specimen: circulating follicular helper CD4+ T cells (cTfh) from blood, collected before the COVID-19 pandemic. This chain's CDR3 is CASTLALTDTQYF. CDR3 nucleotides: TGTGCCAGCACACTAGCATTGACAGATACGCAGTATTTT.